This TCR beta chain was captured in a study of cytomegalovirus exposure and HLA in healthy donors. Germline CDR1 is PRHDT and CDR2 is FYEKMQ (reference sequence). The CDR3 is 16 residues long. Trimming took 3 bases from V and 4 from J, leaving 19 bases between them. The PCR ran on 60 Vbeta and 13 Jbeta primers. Profiling relied on immunoSEQ multiplex PCR, and the TCRdb table lists in-frame clones only, not all of them. This table holds tens of thousands of clones, 84% found once. The sample taken for sequencing was PBMCs. The clonotype originates from a woman between 18 and 29 years old in good health and CMV-seropositive. The J gene is TRBJ2-7, the V gene TRBV13, with TRBD2 as a possible D gene (6 bases). In DNA, the CDR3 is TGTGCCAGCAGCTTTGCTGGGGGGAACTCCTATTACGAGCAGTACTTC. Amino acids: CASSFAGGNSYYEQYF. The entire variable domain, with the rest obtained from reference TRBV13 and TRBJ2-7, is as follows: AAGVIQSPRHLIKEKRETATLKCYPIPRHDTVYWYQQGPGQDPQFLISFYEKMQSDKGSIPDRFSAQQFSDYHSELNMSSLELGDSALYFCASSFAGGNSYYEQYFGPGTRLTVT.